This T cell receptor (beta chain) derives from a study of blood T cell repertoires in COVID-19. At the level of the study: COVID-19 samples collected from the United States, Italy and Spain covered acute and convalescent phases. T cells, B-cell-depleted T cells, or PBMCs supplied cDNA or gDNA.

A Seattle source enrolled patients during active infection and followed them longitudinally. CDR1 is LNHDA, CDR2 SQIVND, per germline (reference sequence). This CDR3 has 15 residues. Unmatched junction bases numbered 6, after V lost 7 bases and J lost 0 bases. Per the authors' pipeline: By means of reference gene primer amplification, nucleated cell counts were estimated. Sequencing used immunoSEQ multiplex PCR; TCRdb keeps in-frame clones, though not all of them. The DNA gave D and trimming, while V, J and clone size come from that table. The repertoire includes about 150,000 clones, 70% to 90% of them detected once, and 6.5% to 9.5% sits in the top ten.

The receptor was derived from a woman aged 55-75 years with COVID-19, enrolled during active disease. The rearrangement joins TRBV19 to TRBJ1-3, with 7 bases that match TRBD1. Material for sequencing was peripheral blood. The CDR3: CASTGGDSSGNTIYF. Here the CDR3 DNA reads TGTGCCAGTACCGGGGGGGACAGCTCTGGAAACACCATATATTTT.